This entry describes one T cell receptor (beta chain). This clonotype showed up just a few times. The clone's antigen remains unknown. Base-call qualities are not available, and no considerably larger clone is one nucleotide away. The library was generated by RT-PCR. Sequencing relied on an Illumina HiSeq 2500. TCRdb ran its own pipeline on the public reads, namely fastp trimming at Q25 and MiXCR clone calling, and kept in-frame beta chains. Merged by CDR3 protein, the rows form single entries marked with the most common genes and DNA. This sample holds some 570,000 distinct CDR3 sequences; over 9% were observed only once. Approximately 11% of the sample comes from the top ten. This sample is drawn from a study of response to subunit inactivated influenza vaccine (dated by TCRdb to the late 2010s). With regard to the full study: Deep quantitative profiling of the T cell receptor repertoire was used in the study to follow responses to a trivalent subunit inactivated influenza vaccine. Results and caveats for the whole study, not just this receptor: The authors suggested that each seasonal influenza vaccination may recruit only a limited number of new T cells.

As encoded in the germline V gene, CDR1 is SGHRS while CDR2 is YFSETQ. Unmatched junction bases come to 5, with V trimmed by 4 bases and J by 0 bases. CDR3 length: 15 amino acids, cysteine to phenylalanine. This entry keeps only the CDR3 DNA: 45 bases, framed from base 1. This sample was shared with a second study, whose subject was T cells expressing NK-cell markers. Per the second study: The TCR beta cDNA libraries were made using 5'RACE template switching, a step that added both a universal primer site and unique molecular identifiers. Three sorted T-cell subsets (CD3+CD56+NKG2C+, CD3+CD56+NKG2C- and CD3+CD56-NKG2C+) from about 8 donors had their TCR beta-chain repertoires profiled. Among the eight sequenced donors, seven were HCMV-seropositive and one was HCMV-seronegative. In several experiments an anti-gammadeltaTCR antibody was added to restrict sorting to alphabetaTCR-expressing T cells. In six donors, the dominant CD3+CD56+NKG2C+ clonotypes ranked among the top 10 CD8+ clonotypes, making up roughly 1.0-8% of CD8+ T cells. Those dominant clonotypes were again the most abundant among CD3+CD56-NKG2C+ cells in a handful of donors, at about 28.3-65%. It remained unclear whether the expanded NKG2C-expressing T cell clones were specific for HCMV antigens. The study sequenced eight donors, all healthy volunteers chosen at random: three men and five women. To determine HCMV serostatus, a commercial ELISA kit was used to detect HCMV-specific IgG in serum. Peripheral blood mononuclear cells were isolated from blood by Ficoll density gradient centrifugation. Bulk peripheral blood T-cell repertoires were additionally sequenced from unsorted PBMC for six donors. cDNA synthesis was primed from the TCR beta constant segment, followed by two successive PCR amplification steps. The libraries were sequenced on Illumina HiSeq 2000/2500, MiSeq or NextSeq, producing 2 x 150 bp reads. Reads were demultiplexed and grouped by UMI with MIGEC, and clonotypes were assembled and quantified with MiTCR. To exclude erroneous sequences, only TCR cDNA sequences supported by at least two reads were retained. The tcR package was used for downstream repertoire analysis, with clonotypes matched between fractions based on CDR3 nucleotide sequence plus V segment. VDJmatch was used to annotate antigen specificity against VDJdb, with one amino acid substitution allowed in CDR3.

This sequence uses TRBV5-1 and TRBJ2-3, with 7 middle bases fitting TRBD2. The sequencing here drew on PBMCs from blood, taken on the day of vaccination. The TCR originated in a man aged 50 to 59 who received an inactivated influenza vaccine. Donor details come from another sample of the same person, matched by shared clones. CDR3 reads: CASSRTGGSTDTQYF. The bases are TGCGCCAGCAGCCGAACGGGGGGAAGCACAGATACGCAGTATTTT.